One sample yielded the 27 T cell receptor beta chains listed below, sequenced in a study of blood T cell repertoires in COVID-19. TCRdb's table, derived via immunoSEQ multiplex PCR, lists solely in-frame clones and lacks some. There are around 190,000 clones in the sample; approximately 85% occur only once, and 7.5% to 9.5% lies in the top ten. What was sequenced was peripheral blood. All receptors derive from a woman aged 60-70 years with acute or convalescent COVID-19.

The chain is built from TRBV7-8 and TRBJ2-7; D remains ambiguous. The CDR3 has 12 amino acids. Trimming shortened V by 5 bases and J by 2 bases, and 7 bases separated the two germline ends. CDR1 is SGHVS and CDR2 is FQNEAQ in the germline V gene. The CDR3 nucleotides are TGTGCCAGCAGCCCGAGTACCTACGAGCAGTACTTC. This codes for CASSPSTYEQYF. The complete variable domain, with remaining parts taken from reference TRBV7-8 and TRBJ2-7, reads GAGVSQSPRYKVAKRGQDVALRCDPISGHVSLFWYQQALGQGPEFLTYFQNEAQLDKSGLPSDRFFAERPEGSVSTLKIQRTQQEDSAVYLCASSPSTYEQYFGPGTRLTVT.

The chain recombines TRBV3-1 (or the pseudogene TRBV3-2) with TRBJ1-2, with D perhaps TRBD1 (5 bases). The CDR3 is made up of 15 amino acids. V shed 3 bases and J shed 6 bases, with 17 bases lying between them. Germline CDR1 and CDR2: LGHDT and YNNKEL (reference sequence). This CDR3 is CASSHTTETVDGYTF. The DNA of the CDR3 is TGTGCCAGCAGCCATACGACAGAAACCGTGGATGGCTACACCTTC.

The chain couples TRBV18 to TRBJ1-2; D might be TRBD1 (5 bases). Germline CDR1 is KGHSH and CDR2 is LQKENI. The CDR3 is made up of 15 amino acids. Trimming shortened V by 2 bases and J by 4 bases, and 14 bases separated the two germline ends. The CDR3 sequence is CASSPEGARGYGYTF. In nucleotides, the CDR3 is TGTGCCAGCTCACCAGAAGGGGCTCGCGGCTATGGCTACACCTTC. Based on the CDR3 plus reference TRBV18 and TRBJ1-2, the full variable domain is NAGVMQNPRHLVRRRGQEARLRCSPMKGHSHVYWYRQLPEEGLKFMVYLQKENIIDESGMPKERFSAEFPKEGPSILRIQQVVRGDSAAYFCASSPEGARGYGYTFGSGTRLTVV.

The V gene is TRBV27, the J gene TRBJ1-1, with no clear D. The germline V and J ends were trimmed by 2 bases and 5 bases, with 9 bases remaining between them. The germline V gene has CDR1 MNHEY and CDR2 SMNVEV (reference sequence). There are 13 residues in the CDR3. The CDR3 sequence: CASSLKTNTEAFF. In DNA, the CDR3 is TGTGCCAGCAGTTTAAAGACAAATACTGAAGCTTTCTTT.

This chain connects TRBV2 to TRBJ1-2; D remains ambiguous. V gave up 4 bases and J gave up 4 bases, with 10 bases separating them. Per germline, CDR1 SNHLY and CDR2 FYNNEI. The CDR3 is 13 residues long. CDR3 protein: CASSVTGVYGYTF. CDR3 DNA sequence: TGTGCCAGCAGTGTTACCGGGGTCTATGGCTACACCTTC.

V gene TRBV11-2 combines with J gene TRBJ2-1; D is possibly TRBD2 (6 bases). The CDR3 loop spans 15 amino acids. V was clipped by 2 bases and J by 4 bases, with 12 bases between them. CDR1 is SGHAT, CDR2 FQNNGV, per germline. The CDR3 loop reads CASSLLTGAYNEQFF. The CDR3 bases are TGTGCCAGCAGCTTACTAACGGGAGCTTACAATGAGCAGTTCTTC.

The rearrangement links TRBV5-5 to TRBJ2-5, with D perhaps matching TRBD1 (6 bases). Trimming pared 4 bases from V and 0 bases from J, leaving 13 bases between. The CDR3 contains 15 residues. Germline V CDR1 and CDR2: SGHKS, YYEKEE (reference sequence). The chain's CDR3 is CASSIRQAYQETQYF. As DNA, the CDR3 is TGTGCCAGCAGCATCAGACAGGCCTACCAAGAGACCCAGTACTTC.

The gene calls are TRBV12-3 or TRBV12-4 and TRBJ2-1; 7 nucleotides match TRBD1. The ends lost 2 bases at V and 9 bases at J; junction bases unmatched: 4. This CDR3 has 13 amino acids. The DNA of the CDR3 is TGTGCCAGCAGTTTACAGGGGGAGACTGAGCAGTTCTTC. This translates into CASSLQGETEQFF.

This chain joins TRBV7-9 and TRBJ1-4; D not resolved. The length of the CDR3 is 13 residues. Looked up from germline, CDR1 is SEHNR and CDR2 is FQNEAQ (reference sequence). V was pared by 6 bases and J by 7 bases, with 12 bases between. The CDR3: CASSRASGEKLFF. For the CDR3, the DNA is TGTGCCAGCAGTCGGGCTAGCGGTGAAAAACTGTTTTTT.

This chain connects TRBV29-1 to TRBJ1-2; the D is unclear. Germline loops: CDR1 SQVTM, CDR2 ANQGSEA. This CDR3 is built from 15 residues. V was clipped by 6 bases and J by 2 bases, with 19 bases between them. The CDR3: CSVETENGKNYGYTF. The CDR3 DNA reads as TGCAGCGTCGAAACCGAAAACGGGAAAAACTATGGCTACACCTTC.

This clone was counted once. This chain connects TRBV24-1 to TRBJ2-2; D perhaps matches TRBD2 (6 bases). Germline CDR1 reads KGHDR; CDR2 reads SFDVKD. Trimming cost V 3 bases and J 1 base, with 11 bases left between them. This CDR3 is built from 16 residues. CDR3 region: CATSDPGGGNTGELFF. CDR3 sequence (DNA): TGTGCCACCAGTGATCCCGGGGGAGGGAACACCGGGGAGCTGTTTTTT.

The chain carries TRBV7-6 and TRBJ1-1, with a possible D match to TRBD1 (6 bases). V lost 2 bases and J lost 5, with 15 bases in between. The germline CDR1 and CDR2 sequences are SGHVS and FNYEAQ. CDR3 length: 15 residues. CDR3 DNA sequence: TGTGCCAGCAGCTTAAGCACAGGGAAGGCGACTGAAGCTTTCTTT. It encodes CASSLSTGKATEAFF.

The chain uses TRBV20-1 and TRBJ1-2; 10 bases fit TRBD1. This CDR3 has 13 amino acids. Germline CDR1 and CDR2: DFQATT and SNEGSKA (reference sequence). Germline trimming cut 3 bases from V and 8 bases from J; bases unmatched to any gene: 6. CDR3 in amino acids: CSASGTGVEGYTF. The CDR3 region has the DNA TGCAGTGCTAGTGGGACAGGGGTAGAGGGCTACACCTTC.

This chain joins TRBV2 and TRBJ1-5, with D perhaps TRBD1 (6 bases). V lost 1 base and J lost 3, with 13 bases in between. In germline, CDR1 is SNHLY, CDR2 FYNNEI. The CDR3 extends over 16 amino acids. The chain's CDR3 is CASSEGGRRHNQPQHF. The DNA of the CDR3 is TGTGCCAGCAGTGAAGGGGGGCGGCGGCACAATCAGCCCCAGCATTTT.

The V gene is TRBV5-1, the J gene TRBJ2-1; 7 bases align to TRBD2. The CDR3 is 16 residues long. With V trimmed by 5 bases and J by 0 bases, 8 bases remained unmatched. Germline V CDR1 and CDR2: SGHRS, YFSETQ. Here the CDR3 reads CASRPSSGSSYNEQFF. The DNA for the CDR3 is TGCGCCAGCAGACCCTCTAGCGGAAGCTCCTACAATGAGCAGTTCTTC.

The chain uses TRBV5-6 and TRBJ2-5, with 7 bases that match TRBD2. V lost 0 bases, J lost 5 bases, and 4 bases stayed unmatched. Per germline, CDR1 SGHDT and CDR2 YYEEEE. The CDR3 sequence is 14 residues long. CDR3 region: CASSLGLAVETQYF. The CDR3 DNA reads as TGTGCCAGCAGCTTGGGTCTAGCGGTGGAGACCCAGTACTTC.

The chain carries TRBV25-1 and TRBJ2-1, with TRBD2 matching over 7 bases. CDR1 MGHDK and CDR2 SYGVNS come from the germline V gene. This CDR3 comprises 14 residues. V lost 6 bases, J lost 0 bases, and 2 bases stayed unmatched. The DNA for the CDR3 is TGTGCCAGCAGCAGGGAGGGCTCCTACAATGAGCAGTTCTTC. Protein sequence: CASSREGSYNEQFF.

The rearrangement uses TRBV10-3 and TRBJ2-3; a weak D match, TRBD2 (6 bases). The CDR3 length is 18 residues. With 4 bases removed from V and 2 bases from J, the gap between germline ends came to 22 bases. CDR1 is ENHRY, CDR2 SYGVKD, per germline. CDR3 amino acids: CAISGARGGDGITDTQYF. CDR3 coding DNA: TGTGCCATCAGTGGTGCCCGAGGCGGGGACGGAATCACAGATACGCAGTATTTT.

The chain carries TRBV3-1 (or the pseudogene TRBV3-2) and TRBJ2-7; 7 bases fit TRBD2. V lost 1 base and J lost 3; bases outside the gene matches: 12. The CDR3 contains 17 residues. Germline values: CDR1 LGHDT, CDR2 YNNKEL (reference sequence). Here the CDR3 DNA reads TGTGCCAGCAGCCAAGGGGAGAGACTAGCATGGGGCTACGAGCAGTACTTC. It codes for CASSQGERLAWGYEQYF.

The rearrangement joins TRBV29-1 to TRBJ2-5, with D possibly TRBD2 on 6 matching bases. Germline V gene data show CDR1 as SQVTM and CDR2 as ANQGSEA. The CDR3 totals 13 residues. The V end was cut by 2 bases, the J end by 5 bases, with 12 bases between. CDR3 sequence (DNA): TGCAGCGTTGAAAGGGACTTGGGGGAGACCCAGTACTTC. The encoded protein is CSVERDLGETQYF.

This clone was counted a few times. The chain uses TRBV27 and TRBJ2-5, with no clear D. Trimming removed 5 bases at V and 5 bases at J, with 6 bases between. CDR1 is MNHEY and CDR2 is SMNVEV in the germline V gene (reference sequence). This CDR3 region has 11 residues. The CDR3 reads CASSPAETQYF. The CDR3 DNA sequence: TGTGCCAGCAGTCCTGCGGAGACCCAGTACTTC.

The chain recombines TRBV7-9 with TRBJ1-1; unclear D gene. Germline V gene lookup returns CDR1 SEHNR and CDR2 FQNEAQ (reference sequence). Trimming stripped 3 bases from V and 1 base from J, with 12 bases between. The CDR3 consists of 15 residues. The DNA of the CDR3 is TGTGCCAGCAGCTTTACAGAGCCAACGAACACTGAAGCTTTCTTT. Translating it yields CASSFTEPTNTEAFF.

The genes are TRBV3-1 (or the pseudogene TRBV3-2) and TRBJ1-2; weak D call: TRBD1 (5 bases). CDR1 is LGHDT and CDR2 is YNNKEL in the germline V gene (reference sequence). The CDR3 sequence is 16 residues long. Trimming left V 8 bases short and J 0 bases short, with 19 bases between. In DNA form, the CDR3 reads TGTGCCAGCGGGGCTCTTGGAGATATAGCTAACTATGGCTACACCTTC. It encodes CASGALGDIANYGYTF.

The chain employs TRBV10-3 and TRBJ1-2; D is uncertain. Germline V gene sequence: CDR1 ENHRY, CDR2 SYGVKD. The length of the CDR3 is 12 residues. Trimming removed 7 bases from V and 1 base from J, with 7 bases in between. CDR3 sequence reads: CAITGDNYGYTF. CDR3 DNA sequence: TGTGCCATCACGGGTGATAACTATGGCTACACCTTC.

This clone has a single count. V usage is TRBV5-1 and J usage is TRBJ2-1; D possibly corresponds to TRBD2 (5 bases). In germline, CDR1 is SGHRS, CDR2 YFSETQ. There are 15 residues in the CDR3. The V end lost 4 bases, the J end lost 5 bases, and 16 bases lay between the germline ends. The CDR3 coding sequence is TGCGCCAGCAGCCTGTTTTCGACCGGGAACAATGAGCAGTTCTTC. The encoded protein is CASSLFSTGNNEQFF.

The chain joins TRBV15 to TRBJ2-1; TRBD2 agrees at 13 bases. The CDR3 totals 16 residues. The trim removed 1 base at V and 8 bases at J, leaving 5 bases unmatched. CDR1 and CDR2 from the germline V gene are LNHNV and YYDKDF (reference sequence). The CDR3 DNA is TGTGCCACCAGCAGAGGTACTAGCGGGAGGGCCCATGAGCAGTTCTTC. This gives the protein CATSRGTSGRAHEQFF. Together with reference TRBV15 and TRBJ2-1, the CDR3 gives the full variable domain: DAMVIQNPRYQVTQFGKPVTLSCSQTLNHNVMYWYQQKSSQAPKLLFHYYDKDFNNEADTPDNFQSRRPNTSFCFLDIRSPGLGDTAMYLCATSRGTSGRAHEQFFGPGTRLTVL.

This rearrangement joins TRBV3-1 (or the pseudogene TRBV3-2) to TRBJ1-4, with 9 bases fitting TRBD1. The CDR3 loop spans 15 amino acids. In germline, CDR1 is LGHDT, CDR2 YNNKEL (reference sequence). Trimming cost V 8 bases and J 8 bases; bases outside gene matches: 12. The DNA for the CDR3 is TGTGCCAGCGGACAGGGGTCCCTGCGGCGAGAAAAACTGTTTTTT. Encoded protein: CASGQGSLRREKLFF.